This T cell receptor beta chain originates from a study of blood T cell repertoires in COVID-19. Study information: T cells, B-cell-depleted T cells, or PBMCs supplied cDNA or gDNA.

Seattle's enrolled individuals joined amid active infection and were then monitored longitudinally. Germline V gives CDR1 MNHEY, CDR2 SVGEGT. V was shortened by 4 bases and J by 0 bases, with 15 bases between the two germline ends. This CDR3 is built from 16 residues. Per the study methods: Amplified reference gene primers provided the basis for estimating nucleated cell counts. Profiling relied on immunoSEQ multiplex PCR, and the TCRdb table lists in-frame clones only, not all of them. V and J calls and clone size are copied from that table; D and trimming were computed from the DNA. This sample has fewer than 350,000 clones, with roughly 88% found just once.

This clonotype was obtained from a woman aged 30 to 39 with COVID-19, enrolled during active disease. The chain employs TRBV6-2 or TRBV6-3 and TRBJ1-1; D possibly corresponds to TRBD1 (5 bases). The sequenced material came from peripheral blood. CDR3 region: CASSFPQDLMNTEAFF. Written as DNA, the CDR3 is TGTGCCAGCAGTTTCCCACAGGACCTGATGAACACTGAAGCTTTCTTT.